This TCR beta chain was retrieved from a study of T cell responses to AZD1222 COVID-19 vaccine. Using immunoSEQ multiplex PCR, the repertoire was profiled, and TCRdb retains in-frame clones only, with some absent. The data show some 69,000 clones, with over 75% seen just once and roughly a fifth held by the top ten. CDR1 and CDR2 from the germline V gene are SGHTA and FQGTGA. J gave up 4 bases and V 5 bases, and 5 bases lay outside the gene matches. There are 14 residues in the CDR3. The receptor was isolated from an adult in good health. This chain joins TRBV7-3 and TRBJ2-1; 7 bases agree with TRBD2. Sequences were derived from peripheral blood, sampled on day 0 of AZD1222 vaccination. Written as DNA, the CDR3 is TGTGCCAGCAGCCCGGGCGGGGGTTACAATGAGCAGTTCTTC. Translated: CASSPGGGYNEQFF.